This T cell receptor beta chain was profiled in a study of human T cells and chemical hapten exposure. Study-wide context: The study sensitized with 2% DPC on a 2 cm by 2 cm patch of upper inner arm skin.

TCRdb re-called the RACE reads through MiXCR, storing one row per CDR3 protein. The table shows approximately 370,000 distinct CDR3 sequences, with around 5.5% occurring only once. Time point reported: pre-sensitization, week 0. The treatment: therapeutic diphenylcyclopropenone sensitization with weekly scalp DPC. This clonotype came up many times. Deletions cut 0 bases from V and 0 bases from J, with 6 bases between. The germline CDR1 and CDR2 sequences are SGHRS and YFSETQ. The CDR3 loop spans 15 amino acids. This chain connects TRBV5-1 to TRBJ1-4; no clear D. The sample consisted of whole blood, taken in connection with sensitization to the hapten diphenylcyclopropenone (DPC). The sequence came from a woman aged 18-29 years with alopecia areata. Some clones in this sample may be carry-over from other donors' samples. DNA for the CDR3: TGCGCCAGCAGCTTGGTCACCTCAACTAATGAAAAACTGTTTTTT. Amino acid sequence: CASSLVTSTNEKLFF.